The 3 T cell receptor beta chains reported below all come from one sample, sequenced in a study of vaccination and CD4 T cells after COVID-19. The Oncomine TCR Beta short-read assay sequenced DNA from cultured CD4+ T cells. TCRdb passed the PCR reads through MiXCR, listing each CDR3 protein once. The sample yields around 16,000 distinct CDR3 sequences, more than 65% seen once. Described treatment: roughly ten-day PBMC culture with coronavirus spike peptide pools or control peptides (ViraFEST assay). Their antigens are not known. What was sequenced was CD4+ T cells from blood, cultured in vitro. These receptors came from a human donor who had recovered from COVID-19.

CDR3 bases: TGTGCCACCAGCAGAAATACAGTGAACACTGAAGCTTTCTTT. Translation: CATSRNTVNTEAFF. The chain has TRBV15 and TRBJ1-1; D not certain. This CDR3 comprises 14 residues. The germline V gene has CDR1 LNHNV and CDR2 YYDKDF (reference sequence). Between the trimmed V and J ends, which lost 2 bases and 0 bases, there was a span of 7 bases.

This chain uses TRBV5-1 with TRBJ1-2; 9 positions agree with TRBD1. The V and J ends lost 4 bases and 8 bases, in that order; junction bases with no gene match: 6. Germline values: CDR1 SGHRS, CDR2 YFSETQ. The CDR3 has 13 amino acids. CDR3 sequence (DNA): TGCGCCAGCAGCCCGGACAGGGGATTAGGCTACACCTTC. Amino acids: CASSPDRGLGYTF.

This clonotype occurred a few times. The chain has TRBV20-1 and TRBJ1-2; tentative D call: TRBD1 (6 bases). The CDR3 loop spans 14 amino acids. Germline V lookup: CDR1 DFQATT, CDR2 SNEGSKA (reference sequence). Between the trimmed V and J ends, which lost 8 bases and 3 bases, there was a span of 19 bases. For the CDR3, the DNA is TGCAGTCCAGGTGGGGGCGGGGTAGACTATGGCTACACCTTC. Protein product: CSPGGGGVDYGYTF.